Below are 25 T cell receptor beta chains sequenced from a single sample in a study of CD8 T cells in Susac syndrome. Random-hexamer reverse transcription was applied to roughly 0.5 to 1 ug RNA. Via MiXCR, TCRdb re-called the immunoSEQ multiplex PCR reads, giving one row per CDR3 protein. The profile shows more than 100,000 distinct CDR3 sequences, 75% to 90% of them singletons. Sequencing used CD8+ T cells from PBMCs. Receptors originate from a human donor with multiple sclerosis.

The chain carries TRBV6-5 and TRBJ2-3; D is unresolved. Germline V gene lookup returns CDR1 MNHEY and CDR2 SVGAGI. This CDR3 comprises 15 residues. The V end was cut by 0 bases, the J end by 0 bases, with 7 bases between. In DNA, the CDR3 is TGTGCCAGCAGTTACTCTTACTCTAGCACAGATACGCAGTATTTT. Protein sequence: CASSYSYSSTDTQYF.

The V call is TRBV9, the J call TRBJ2-2; the match to TRBD1 covers 8 bases. The length of the CDR3 is 16 residues. CDR1 and CDR2 from the germline V gene are SGDLS and YYNGEE. V lost 3 bases to trimming and J lost 4 bases; unmatched junction nucleotides: 8. The CDR3 nucleotides are TGTGCCAGCAGCGATCGACAGGGGATGGCCACCGGGGAGCTGTTTTTT. Its translation: CASSDRQGMATGELFF.

This clonotype appeared once. V gene TRBV2 combines with J gene TRBJ1-5, with no clear D. The CDR3 runs to 15 residues. Per the germline V gene, CDR1 is SNHLY and CDR2 is FYNNEI. Trimming shortened V by 6 bases and J by 0 bases, and 12 bases separated the two germline ends. The CDR3 sequence: CASSSTDGSNQPQHF. CDR3 nucleotides: TGTGCCAGCAGCTCTACCGACGGTAGCAATCAGCCCCAGCATTTT.

The V call is TRBV3-1, the J call TRBJ2-5, with TRBD2 matching over 10 bases. V lost 3 bases to trimming and J lost 7 bases; unmatched junction nucleotides: 5. This CDR3 is built from 14 residues. Germline assignment: CDR1 LGHDT and CDR2 YNNKEL (reference sequence). This chain's CDR3 is CASSHPAGGRTQYF. The CDR3 nucleotides read TGTGCCAGCAGCCATCCAGCGGGGGGGCGGACCCAGTACTTC.

This clonotype appeared a few times. The rearrangement joins TRBV4-2 to TRBJ2-7, with D perhaps matching TRBD2 (7 bases). V lost 2 bases to trimming and J lost 9 bases, with 20 bases between them. Germline CDR1 and CDR2: LGHNA and YNFKEQ. The CDR3 has 15 residues. The chain's CDR3 is CASSQSIQGGDGQYF. DNA of the CDR3: TGTGCCAGCAGCCAAAGCATACAGGGAGGGGACGGGCAGTACTTC.

V is TRBV28 and J is TRBJ1-4; the D is unclear. The germline V and J ends were trimmed by 5 bases and 8 bases, with 9 bases remaining between them. Germline-derived CDR1 and CDR2 are MDHEN and SYDVKM. CDR3 length: 12 amino acids. The CDR3 DNA sequence: TGTGCCAGCAGTCCCCTGAACGAAAAACTGTTTTTT. This codes for CASSPLNEKLFF. Using reference TRBV28 and TRBJ1-4 for the parts outside the CDR3, the full variable domain is DVKVTQSSRYLVKRTGEKVFLECVQDMDHENMFWYRQDPGLGLRLIYFSYDVKMKEKGDIPEGYSVSREKKERFSLILESASTNQTSMYLCASSPLNEKLFFGSGTQLSVL.

The chain couples TRBV10-2 to TRBJ2-1; 8 positions agree with TRBD2. Looked up from germline, CDR1 is WSHSY and CDR2 is SAAADI. The CDR3 spans 14 residues. V was clipped by 7 bases and J by 2 bases; unmatched bases: 4. The CDR3: CASNSAGAYNEQFF. In nucleotides, the CDR3 is TGCGCCAGCAACTCAGCGGGGGCCTACAATGAGCAGTTCTTC.

The gene calls are TRBV12-3 or TRBV12-4 and TRBJ1-1; 9 bases map to TRBD1. J lost 1 base, V lost 5 bases, and 8 bases had no gene match. This CDR3 spans 16 amino acids. CDR3 region: CASSRSWDRENTEAFF. The CDR3 DNA follows: TGTGCCAGCAGTCGTTCTTGGGACAGGGAGAACACTGAAGCTTTCTTT.

The chain links TRBV12-3 or TRBV12-4 to TRBJ2-1; D unclear. The CDR3 extends over 14 amino acids. The V and J ends lost 4 bases and 6 bases respectively, with 13 bases between them. CDR3 DNA sequence: TGTGCCAGCAGTTCCCAGGAGAAACTCAATGAGCAGTTCTTC. It codes for CASSSQEKLNEQFF.

The V gene is TRBV9, the J gene TRBJ2-5, with 7 positions matching TRBD1. The CDR3 has 14 residues. After removal of 4 bases from V and 4 bases from J, the junction contained 7 bases not matched to a gene. Germline V gene data show CDR1 as SGDLS and CDR2 as YYNGEE. CDR3 sequence reads: CASSPRQGRETQYF. CDR3 DNA: TGTGCCAGCAGCCCCCGACAGGGCAGAGAGACCCAGTACTTC.

The genes are TRBV4-1 and TRBJ2-1; no clear D gene. The CDR3 has 17 residues. Germline-derived CDR1 and CDR2 are MGHRA and YSYEKL. The ends were cut back, 0 bases at V and 5 bases at J, with 17 bases in the middle. This chain's CDR3 is CASSQDPVLVSDNEQFF. The CDR3 coding sequence is TGCGCCAGCAGCCAAGACCCGGTCTTGGTATCCGACAATGAGCAGTTCTTC.

This clonotype was counted only a few times. This chain uses TRBV6-5 with TRBJ2-1, with 10 nucleotides matching TRBD2. The CDR3 is made up of 15 amino acids. With 3 bases clipped from V and 4 bases from J, the junction kept 3 bases outside the gene matches. CDR1 and CDR2 (germline): MNHEY, SVGAGI. This CDR3 is CASSYSTSGYNEQFF. CDR3 nucleotides: TGTGCCAGCAGTTATTCGACTAGCGGGTACAATGAGCAGTTCTTC.

The chain carries TRBV2 and TRBJ2-1; a possible D gene is TRBD1 (5 bases). The germline V and J ends were trimmed by 2 bases and 0 bases, with 8 bases remaining between them. This CDR3 is 15 amino acids long. Germline CDR1 SNHLY, CDR2 FYNNEI. The DNA of the CDR3 is TGTGCCAGCAGTGAATACAGGCCCTCCTACAATGAGCAGTTCTTC. Translating gives CASSEYRPSYNEQFF.

V gene TRBV5-6 combines with J gene TRBJ2-1; D ambiguous. CDR1 and CDR2 (germline): SGHDT, YYEEEE. The length of the CDR3 is 13 residues. V gave up 3 bases and J gave up 4 bases, with 8 bases separating them. CDR3: CASSSNLYNEQFF. In DNA, the CDR3 is TGTGCCAGCAGCTCCAACCTTTACAATGAGCAGTTCTTC.

The chain joins TRBV19 to TRBJ1-3; 7 bases line up with TRBD1. After removal of 4 bases from V and 2 bases from J, the junction contained 2 bases not matched to a gene. CDR3 length equals 14 residues. CDR1 LNHDA and CDR2 SQIVND come from the germline V gene (reference sequence). The CDR3 loop is CASSKGAPGNTIYF. In nucleotides, the CDR3 is TGTGCCAGTAGTAAGGGGGCGCCTGGAAACACCATATATTTT.

V gene TRBV3-1 combines with J gene TRBJ2-7; no clear D. This CDR3 is built from 16 residues. V gave up 0 bases and J gave up 3 bases, with 15 bases separating them. Germline V gene lookup returns CDR1 LGHDT and CDR2 YNNKEL (reference sequence). The CDR3 region has the DNA TGTGCCAGCAGCCAAGAATCTGGCAGGCCTTACTACGAGCAGTACTTC. This gives the protein CASSQESGRPYYEQYF.

This clonotype has just a few counts. The rearrangement uses TRBV27 and TRBJ2-3; D is unclear. The CDR3 totals 15 residues. Trimming took 1 base from V and 3 from J, leaving 11 bases between them. Germline CDR1 reads MNHEY; CDR2 reads SMNVEV (reference sequence). The CDR3 protein is CASSLYIGRTDTQYF. In nucleotides, the CDR3 is TGTGCCAGCAGTTTATATATCGGAAGGACAGATACGCAGTATTTT.

This chain uses TRBV14 with TRBJ1-1; D not certain. V was cut by 6 bases and J by 4 bases, with 15 bases left in between. Germline CDR1 and CDR2: SGHDN and FVKESK. CDR3 size: 14 residues. The CDR3 DNA follows: TGTGCCAGCAGATTAGACGGGGTCAGCACTGAAGCTTTCTTT. Translating it yields CASRLDGVSTEAFF.

V usage is TRBV5-5 and J usage is TRBJ2-7; weak D call: TRBD1 (5 bases). Trimming left V 4 bases short and J 4 bases short, with 15 bases between. The CDR3 is 14 residues long. Germline lookup yields CDR1 SGHKS and CDR2 YYEKEE (reference sequence). The CDR3 sequence: CASSTEQDPYEQYV. The CDR3 nucleotides read TGTGCCAGCAGCACAGAACAGGACCCATACGAGCAGTACGTC.

The chain couples TRBV3-1 to TRBJ1-2; D is ambiguous. V was shortened by 4 bases and J by 3 bases, with 15 bases between the two germline ends. CDR1 and CDR2 (germline): LGHDT, YNNKEL (reference sequence). The CDR3 has 15 residues. The CDR3 region has the DNA TGTGCCAGCAGCCCTCTTTACCGGGAGGACTATGGCTACACCTTC. Translated: CASSPLYREDYGYTF. Combining the CDR3 with reference TRBV3-1 and TRBJ1-2 gives the whole variable domain DTAVSQTPKYLVTQMGNDKSIKCEQNLGHDTMYWYKQDSKKFLKIMFSYNNKELIINETVPNRFSPKSPDKAHLNLHINSLELGDSAVYFCASSPLYREDYGYTFGSGTRLTVV.

The V and J genes are TRBV5-1 and TRBJ2-2; the D gene is possibly TRBD2 (6 bases). Looked up from germline, CDR1 is SGHRS and CDR2 is YFSETQ. The CDR3 extends over 17 amino acids. V was trimmed by 0 bases and J by 9 bases, leaving 21 bases between them. CDR3 protein: CASSLGSAGSLWRELFF. The CDR3 bases are TGCGCCAGCAGCTTGGGGTCCGCGGGATCCCTGTGGAGGGAGCTGTTTTTT.

The rearrangement uses TRBV5-1 and TRBJ2-1; D not resolved. This CDR3 contains 13 residues. V was clipped by 0 bases and J by 6 bases, with 7 bases between them. Germline V lookup: CDR1 SGHRS, CDR2 YFSETQ. CDR3 region: CASSLDWSNEQFF. The CDR3 DNA reads as TGCGCCAGCAGCTTGGACTGGAGCAATGAGCAGTTCTTC.

V and J are TRBV28 and TRBJ2-5, with TRBD2 matching 12 bases. The CDR3 extends over 17 amino acids. Germline V CDR1 and CDR2: MDHEN, SYDVKM. V trimming: 5 bases; J trimming: 5 bases; junction bases outside the gene matches: 12. CDR3 coding DNA: TGTGCCAGCAGTCTATCCCACACTAGCGGGGGGTCGGAGACCCAGTACTTC. It translates to CASSLSHTSGGSETQYF.

The chain carries TRBV9 and TRBJ2-2; D ambiguous. Trimming cost V 0 bases and J 1 base, with 4 bases left between them. The germline V gene encodes CDR1 SGDLS and CDR2 YYNGEE. This CDR3 region has 14 residues. CDR3 loop: CASSVDWNTGELFF. CDR3 nucleotides: TGTGCCAGCAGCGTAGACTGGAACACCGGGGAGCTGTTTTTT.

The chain links TRBV5-1 to TRBJ1-1, with TRBD1 matching 8 bases. Germline V gene data show CDR1 as SGHRS and CDR2 as YFSETQ. V shed 4 bases, J shed 3 bases, and the junction held 8 bases outside the gene matches. CDR3 length: 15 amino acids. The DNA for the CDR3 is TGCGCCAGCAGCCAAGGACAGGGAAAGGACACTGAAGCTTTCTTT. This encodes CASSQGQGKDTEAFF.